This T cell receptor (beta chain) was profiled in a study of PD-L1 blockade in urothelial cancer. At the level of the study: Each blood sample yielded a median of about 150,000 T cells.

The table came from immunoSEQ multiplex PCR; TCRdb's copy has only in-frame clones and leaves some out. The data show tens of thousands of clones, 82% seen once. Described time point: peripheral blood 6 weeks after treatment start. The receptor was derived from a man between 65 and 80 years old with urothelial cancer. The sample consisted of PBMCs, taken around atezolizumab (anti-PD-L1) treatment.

The CDR3 DNA is TGTGCCTGGACCCTCGGGGGGAACACTGAAGCTTTCTTT. It yields the protein CAWTLGGNTEAFF. The J gene is TRBJ1-1, the V gene TRBV30; TRBD1 might be the D (5 bases). Germline V gives CDR1 GTSNPN, CDR2 SVGIG (reference sequence). This CDR3 is 13 amino acids long. V dropped 4 bases and J dropped 1 base, with 10 bases sitting between them.